This is a list of T cell receptor beta chains from one sample in a study of breast tumors, draining lymph nodes, adjacent tissues. MiXCR was run by TCRdb on the multiplex PCR reads, yielding one entry per CDR3 protein. The table has over 10,000 distinct CDR3 sequences, roughly 40% seen once; the top ten hold 13% to 15%. What was sequenced was breast tumor tissue. The receptors come from a female donor with breast cancer. Some clones in this sample may be carry-over from other donors' samples. Each CDR3 is given with its conserved first and last residue. The D gene is left open where the match is weak. Only part of the rows carry a size: once, few, many, or a class if the clone is expanded.

j_gene: TRBJ2-7; v_gene: TRBV20-1; d_gene: TRBD2; abundance: medium-sized; len: 15; CDR3nt: TGCAGTGCTAGGCTAGCGGGAGGCCCTAACTACGAGCAGTACTTC; CDR3aa: CSARLAGGPNYEQYF
j_gene: TRBJ2-5; v_gene: TRBV7-8; d_gene: TRBD2; abundance: many; len: 14; CDR3nt: TGTGCCAGCAGCGGGACTAGCGGGGTGGAGACCCAGTACTTC; CDR3aa: CASSGTSGVETQYF
j_gene: TRBJ2-7; v_gene: TRBV20-1; d_gene: .; abundance: .; len: 10; CDR3nt: TGCAATGCTGGGTTCGACGAGCGGTACTTC; CDR3aa: CNAGFDERYF
j_gene: TRBJ2-2; v_gene: TRBV6-6; d_gene: .; abundance: many; len: 12; CDR3nt: TGTGCCAGCAGTTCAGACACCGGGGAGCTGTTTTTT; CDR3aa: CASSSDTGELFF
j_gene: TRBJ2-3; v_gene: TRBV29-1; d_gene: TRBD2; abundance: .; len: 16; CDR3nt: TGCAGCGTTGAAGGGCCGTCTAGCGGGAGCCCAGATACGCAGTATTTT; CDR3aa: CSVEGPSSGSPDTQYF
j_gene: TRBJ2-5; v_gene: TRBV19; d_gene: .; abundance: .; len: 13; CDR3nt: TGTGCCAGTAGTGTTACCCAACAAGAGACCCAGTACTTC; CDR3aa: CASSVTQQETQYF
j_gene: TRBJ1-1; v_gene: TRBV6-1; d_gene: TRBD1; abundance: .; len: 16; CDR3nt: TGTGCCAGCAGTGAAGTGTCAGGGGGCTTGAACACTGAAGCTTTCTTT; CDR3aa: CASSEVSGGLNTEAFF
j_gene: TRBJ2-7; v_gene: TRBV20-1; d_gene: TRBD2; abundance: medium-sized; len: 15; CDR3nt: TGCAGTGCTAGAGATCCCGGGACTAACTCCTACGAGCAGTACTTC; CDR3aa: CSARDPGTNSYEQYF
j_gene: TRBJ2-7; v_gene: TRBV5-4; d_gene: .; abundance: .; len: 15; CDR3nt: TGTGCCAGCAGCTTGGGCGGGACCTCCTCCTACGAGCAGTACTTC; CDR3aa: CASSLGGTSSYEQYF
j_gene: TRBJ2-1; v_gene: TRBV5-1; d_gene: TRBD1; abundance: medium-sized; len: 15; CDR3nt: TGCGCCAGCAGCTTGGTGGGGACAGACTACAATGAGCAGTTCTTC; CDR3aa: CASSLVGTDYNEQFF
j_gene: TRBJ2-1; v_gene: TRBV4-1; d_gene: TRBD1; abundance: medium-sized; len: 16; CDR3nt: TGCGCCAGCAGCCAATATTCAGGACAGGCGTACAATGAGCAGTTCTTC; CDR3aa: CASSQYSGQAYNEQFF
j_gene: TRBJ2-5; v_gene: TRBV2; d_gene: TRBD2; abundance: .; len: 16; CDR3nt: TGTGCCAGCAGTGAATCGGTTAGCGGGAGAGGGAAGACCCAGTACTTC; CDR3aa: CASSESVSGRGKTQYF
j_gene: TRBJ1-2; v_gene: TRBV20-1; d_gene: .; abundance: once; len: 15; CDR3nt: TGCAGTGCTAGAGTAGGGGGGGGCGGTCCGGGGGGCTACACCTTC; CDR3aa: CSARVGGGGPGGYTF
j_gene: TRBJ2-7; v_gene: TRBV3-1; d_gene: TRBD2; abundance: .; len: 16; CDR3nt: TGTGCCAGCAGCCAAAGGAGGCCGGGACTAGAAGACGAGCAGTACTTC; CDR3aa: CASSQRRPGLEDEQYF
j_gene: TRBJ2-5; v_gene: TRBV29-1; d_gene: TRBD2; abundance: medium-sized; len: 18; CDR3nt: TGCAGCGCCGAAGGTGGGAGTGGACTAGCGGGAGCGATTGAGACCCAGTACTTC; CDR3aa: CSAEGGSGLAGAIETQYF
j_gene: TRBJ1-2; v_gene: TRBV19; d_gene: .; abundance: many; len: 13; CDR3nt: TGTGCCAGTAGTTCACCGGGACGATATGGCTACACCTTC; CDR3aa: CASSSPGRYGYTF